Listed here are 11 T cell receptor beta chains from one sample, sequenced in a study of shared clonotypes between healthy human individuals. TCRdb's table, derived via immunoSEQ multiplex PCR, lists solely in-frame clones and lacks some. Here the sample spans 400,000 to 600,000 clones, around 95% being singletons. Input material: naive CD4+ T cells sorted from blood. The subset: CD45RA+ positively selected. The receptors here all came from a woman aged 25 to 39 in good health.

This clone was seen just once. The V call is TRBV19, the J call TRBJ2-1, with 10 nucleotides matching TRBD2. The V gene's germline CDR1 is LNHDA and CDR2 SQIVND (reference sequence). This CDR3 has 16 residues. The ends lost 3 bases at V and 9 bases at J; junction bases unmatched: 11. This CDR3 reads CASSMSGLAVLGEQFF. As DNA, the CDR3 is TGTGCCAGTAGTATGAGTGGACTAGCGGTTCTGGGTGAGCAGTTCTTC.

The genes are TRBV1 and TRBJ1-1; TRBD1, the table's D call, was not compared with the DNA. TRBV1 is described as a pseudogene. This CDR3 contains 13 residues. CDR3 loop: CTSSSNRNTEAFF. In DNA form, the CDR3 reads TGCACCAGCAGCTCTAACAGGAACACTGAAGCTTTCTTT.

The J gene is TRBJ2-2, the V gene TRBV5-1; maybe TRBD2 (6 bases). The V gene lost 5 bases and the J gene lost 3 bases, with 11 bases spanning the gap. CDR1 and CDR2 (germline): SGHRS, YFSETQ. This CDR3 is built from 14 residues. The CDR3 region has the DNA TGCGCCAGCAGGCCCCGGAGGGACACCGGGGAGCTGTTTTTT. It yields the protein CASRPRRDTGELFF.

The chain carries TRBV28 and TRBJ1-3; possible D gene TRBD1, 5 bases. Germline CDR1 MDHEN, CDR2 SYDVKM. Trimming took 6 bases from V and 0 from J, leaving 12 bases between them. CDR3 length: 15 residues. This CDR3 is CASSQTTGSGNTIYF. The DNA of the CDR3 is TGTGCCAGCAGCCAAACCACAGGCTCTGGAAACACCATATATTTT.

CDR3 DNA: TGTGCCATCAGTGAGTCGCGGAGCGGATCATCCTACGAGCAGTACTTC. Residues: CAISESRSGSSYEQYF. J is TRBJ2-7 and V is TRBV10-3, with D possibly TRBD2 on 5 matching bases. The V end was cut by 0 bases, the J end by 1 base, with 13 bases between. The CDR3 loop spans 16 amino acids. The germline V gene encodes CDR1 ENHRY and CDR2 SYGVKD.

The chain links TRBV6-6 to TRBJ1-5; D remains unclear. Germline loops: CDR1 MNHNY, CDR2 SVGAGI (reference sequence). Trimming removed 4 bases from V and 7 bases from J, with 14 bases in between. The CDR3 has 14 residues. The DNA for the CDR3 is TGTGCCAGCAGTTCCACGTCGCTTGGGCAGCCCCAGCATTTT. Its translation is CASSSTSLGQPQHF.

The chain joins TRBV5-1 to TRBJ1-2, with a weak D call TRBD1 (5 bases). Trimming stripped 0 bases from V and 4 bases from J, with 13 bases between. The CDR3 consists of 15 residues. Germline CDR1 and CDR2: SGHRS and YFSETQ. The CDR3 here is CASSLAPGLGYGYTF. The CDR3 nucleotides are TGCGCCAGCAGCTTGGCTCCGGGGCTGGGCTATGGCTACACCTTC.

The gene calls are TRBV27 and TRBJ1-2; D perhaps matches TRBD1 (6 bases). Trimming removed 1 base at V and 6 bases at J, with 9 bases between. Germline loops: CDR1 MNHEY, CDR2 SMNVEV (reference sequence). The CDR3 contains 13 residues. The DNA of the CDR3 is TGTGCCAGCAGTTTATTTGGGGGGCATGGCTACACCTTC. It yields the protein CASSLFGGHGYTF.

The chain carries TRBV5-6 and TRBJ2-1; TRBD2 agrees at 10 bases. The germline V gene encodes CDR1 SGHDT and CDR2 YYEEEE. The CDR3 loop spans 14 amino acids. The J segment lost 4 bases and the V segment lost 6 bases, leaving 4 bases of the junction unmatched. This CDR3 is CASKTSGAYNEQFF. The DNA for the CDR3 is TGTGCCAGCAAAACTAGCGGGGCTTACAATGAGCAGTTCTTC. Full variable domain (remainder filled in from reference TRBV5-6 and TRBJ2-1): DAGVTQSPTHLIKTRGQQVTLRCSPKSGHDTVSWYQQALGQGPQFIFQYYEEEERQRGNFPDRFSGHQFPNYSSELNVNALLLGDSALYLCASKTSGAYNEQFFGPGTRLTVL.

The V and J genes are TRBV6-5 and TRBJ2-7, with D perhaps TRBD1 or TRBD2 (5 bases each). This CDR3 has 13 residues. Trimming stripped 7 bases from V and 3 bases from J, with 13 bases between. Germline loops: CDR1 MNHEY, CDR2 SVGAGI. CDR3 nucleotide sequence: TGTGCCAGCAATTCACCGGGGCTCTACGAGCAGTACTTC. Translation: CASNSPGLYEQYF.

This clone was found once. The chain links TRBV12-2 to TRBJ1-5. TRBV12-2 is reported as a pseudogene. CDR3 size: 15 residues. The DNA of the CDR3 is TGTGCAAGTCGCTCCTCCGCAGGACCCAATCAGCCCCAGCATTTT. This codes for CASRSSAGPNQPQHF.